Listed below are T cell receptor beta chains from one sample, sequenced in a study of cytomegalovirus exposure and HLA in healthy donors. Profiled with immunoSEQ multiplex PCR; TCRdb holds only in-frame clones, not every one. The data show around 240,000 clones, with 82% seen just once and over 5% held by the top ten. Material for sequencing was PBMCs. Source of these receptors: a woman in her thirties or forties in good health and CMV-seropositive. CDR3s include the opening cysteine and the closing phenylalanine or tryptophan. The D gene is left open where the match is weak. For some rows the clone size is stated as once, few or many, or as a class when expanded; others skip it.

TRBJ2-7 | TRBV7-6 | . | . | TGTGCCAGCAGCTTAGATGAGGGCGGGGCCCCCTCCTACGAGCAGTACTTC | CASSLDEGGAPSYEQYF
TRBJ1-3 | TRBV7-9 | . | TRBD1 | TGTGCCAGCAGCTTAGGGACAGGGGACGGAAACACCATATATTTT | CASSLGTGDGNTIYF
TRBJ1-3 | TRBV9 | . | TRBD1 | TGTGCCAGCAGAGGGACAGGTGGAAGCACCATATATTTT | CASRGTGGSTIYF
TRBJ2-4 | TRBV6-4 | . | . | TGTGCCAGCAGTGATTCCGACAGTATAGCCAAAAACATTCAGTACTTC | CASSDSDSIAKNIQYF
TRBJ2-7 | TRBV7-2 | few | TRBD1 | TGTGCCAGCAGCGTTTCCGGGACAGGAGACTACGAGCAGTACTTC | CASSVSGTGDYEQYF
TRBJ1-5 | TRBV5-5 | . | TRBD1 | TGTGCCAGCAGCTTCCGGGACAGTCTTCTGCCCCAGCATTTT | CASSFRDSLLPQHF
TRBJ2-7 | TRBV9 | . | TRBD2 | TGTGCCAGCAGCGTTTTAGCGGGAGGGCTGGACGAGCAGTACTTC | CASSVLAGGLDEQYF
TRBJ1-4 | TRBV5-5 | few | . | TGTGCCAGCAGCTTTTCCGGGGGGGTTAATGAAAAACTGTTTTTT | CASSFSGGVNEKLFF
TRBJ2-2 | TRBV5-1 | . | TRBD2 | TGCGCCAGCAGCCGTACTAGCGGGGGGGGCACCGGGGAGCTGTTTTTT | CASSRTSGGGTGELFF
TRBJ2-3 | TRBV15 | . | TRBD1 | TGTGCCACCAGCAGAGTCGGGACAGGGTACACAGATACGCAGTATTTT | CATSRVGTGYTDTQYF
TRBJ2-6 | TRBV2 | . | . | TGTGCCAGCAGTGACAGCTCTGGGGCCAACGTCCTGACTTTC | CASSDSSGANVLTF
TRBJ2-5 | TRBV11-2 | . | TRBD2 | TGTGCCAGCAGCCCGGGGGTAGGGAGGGGCCAAGAGACCCAGTACTTC | CASSPGVGRGQETQYF
TRBJ2-1 | TRBV5-4 | . | TRBD2 | TGTGCCAGCAGCTTGGTTGGGACTAGCGGCTTATACAATGAGCAGTTCTTC | CASSLVGTSGLYNEQFF
TRBJ2-2 | TRBV6-5 | . | TRBD2 | TGTGCCAGCAGAACGGGACTAGCGACCGGGGAGCTGTTTTTT | CASRTGLATGELFF
TRBJ1-3 | TRBV6-1 | . | . | TGTGCCAGCAGCTCGACAGCCGCTGGAAACACCATATATTTT | CASSSTAAGNTIYF
TRBJ1-1 | TRBV5-1 | . | TRBD1 | TGCGCCAGCAGCCCGACAGGGGACACTGAAGCTTTCTTT | CASSPTGDTEAFF
TRBJ2-7 | TRBV7-9 | once | . | TGTGCCAGCAGCTCAACAGGAACTTACGAGCAGTACTTC | CASSSTGTYEQYF
TRBJ2-2 | TRBV11-1 | . | . | TGTGCCAGCAGCTTGAATTCTCAGATGCTGGGGGAGCTGTTTTTT | CASSLNSQMLGELFF
TRBJ2-1 | TRBV6-1 | . | TRBD2 | TGTGCCAGCAGTTCGGTTAGCGGGGGGGTAGAGCAGTTCTTC | CASSSVSGGVEQFF
TRBJ1-4 | TRBV6-6 | . | TRBD1 | TGTGCCAGCAGCTCCGGGACAGATAATGAAAAACTGTTTTTT | CASSSGTDNEKLFF
TRBJ1-5 | TRBV19 | . | TRBD1 | TGTGCCAGTAGGCCGGGACAGGGATTCAATCAGCCCCAGCATTTT | CASRPGQGFNQPQHF
TRBJ2-1 | TRBV5-1 | . | TRBD2 | TGCGCCAGCAGCTTGGAAGCTCTAGCGGGAGTAGGAGAGCAGTTCTTC | CASSLEALAGVGEQFF
TRBJ2-3 | TRBV27 | . | TRBD2 | TGTGCCAGCAGTTTATCAGCTAGCGGAGTCACAGATACGCAGTATTTT | CASSLSASGVTDTQYF
TRBJ2-4 | TRBV30 | . | . | TGTGCCTGGAATTTAGAGGGGGAGAACATTCAGTACTTC | CAWNLEGENIQYF
TRBJ1-5 | TRBV27 | . | TRBD1 | TGTGCCAGCAGTCCAGACAGGGGCAATCAGCCCCAGCATTTT | CASSPDRGNQPQHF
TRBJ1-5 | TRBV28 | . | TRBD1 | TGTGCCAGCAGTTTATTACAGGGGCACCAGCATTTT | CASSLLQGHQHF
TRBJ2-5 | TRBV9 | . | TRBD1 | TGTGCCAGCAGCACCGGGACAGGGGACGGGAGAGAGACCCAGTACTTC | CASSTGTGDGRETQYF
TRBJ2-1 | TRBV10-2 | . | TRBD2 | TGCGCCAGCAAGCTAGCGGGGTCTTACAATGAGCAGTTCTTC | CASKLAGSYNEQFF
TRBJ2-3 | TRBV6-4 | . | TRBD2 | TGTGCCAGCAGTGGTAGCGGGCGGAGCACAGATACGCAGTATTTT | CASSGSGRSTDTQYF
TRBJ2-7 | TRBV9 | . | TRBD2 | TGTGCCAGCAGCTCGGGACTCGGGAGGGGAGAGCAGTACTTC | CASSSGLGRGEQYF
TRBJ2-1 | TRBV7-8 | . | TRBD2 | TGTGCCAGCAGCTTAGAGGTGGGACTATATTATGAGCAGTTCTTC | CASSLEVGLYYEQFF
TRBJ2-1 | TRBV4-2 | . | . | TGTGCCAGCAGCCAGAGGGAGGCGTTCTACAATGAGCAGTTCTTC | CASSQREAFYNEQFF
TRBJ1-2 | TRBV20-1 | . | . | TGCAGTGCTTTAGCTAACTATGGCTACACCTTC | CSALANYGYTF
TRBJ1-2 | TRBV18 | . | . | TGTGCCAGCTCTAAGGACAGTGCTTTATATGGCTACACCTTC | CASSKDSALYGYTF
TRBJ2-7 | TRBV10-3 | few | TRBD1 | TGTGCCACGGGACAGGGAATTTACGAGCAGTACTTC | CATGQGIYEQYF
TRBJ1-2 | TRBV2 | . | . | TGTGCCAGCAGTGTAGAAGGGGCGGATTATGGCTACACCTTC | CASSVEGADYGYTF
TRBJ2-7 | TRBV5-6 | . | . | TGTGCCAGCAGCTTCGACAGGCACTACGAGCAGTACTTC | CASSFDRHYEQYF
TRBJ2-1 | TRBV7-3 | few | . | TGTGCCAGCAGCTCCCAAGGGACCAGGGGCCCTCCATACAATGAGCAGTTCTTC | CASSSQGTRGPPYNEQFF
TRBJ2-7 | TRBV4-1 | few | TRBD1 | TGCGCCAGCAGCCAAAATAGACAGGGGCGCACCTACGAGCAGTACTTC | CASSQNRQGRTYEQYF
TRBJ1-4 | TRBV7-6 | . | . | TGTGCCAGCAGCTTGGGACACCTTAATAATGAAAAACTGTTTTTT | CASSLGHLNNEKLFF
TRBJ2-5 | TRBV20-1 | . | . | TGCAGTGCTGCGCTAGGAGAGACCCAGTACTTC | CSAALGETQYF
TRBJ2-2 | TRBV6-4 | . | TRBD2 | TGTGCCAACAGTGGGACTAGCGGGAGGAACACCGGGGAGCTGTTTTTT | CANSGTSGRNTGELFF
TRBJ2-4 | TRBV30 | . | TRBD1 | TGTGCCTGCCGAGGGACAGGGGAAAACATTCAGTACTTC | CACRGTGENIQYF
TRBJ2-7 | TRBV5-1 | . | . | TGCGCCAGCGGGACATGGAGCTCCTACGAGCAGTACTTC | CASGTWSSYEQYF
TRBJ1-1 | TRBV5-1 | . | . | TGCGCCAGCAGCGGGGGGACTTGGAACACTGAAGCTTTCTTT | CASSGGTWNTEAFF
TRBJ1-2 | TRBV29-1 | . | . | TGCAGCGTTGCCGAAAGAAACTCCTATGGCTACACCTTC | CSVAERNSYGYTF
TRBJ2-7 | TRBV4-2 | . | TRBD2 | TGTGCCAGCAGCCAAGGGGGACTAGCGGAAAACTACGAGCAGTACTTC | CASSQGGLAENYEQYF
TRBJ2-4 | TRBV25-1 | . | TRBD1 | TGTGCCAGCAGTGATTCCAGGGGGCTGGAGAACATTCAGTACTTC | CASSDSRGLENIQYF
TRBJ1-4 | TRBV5-6 | . | TRBD1 | TGTGCCAGCAGCCTGAAGGGACAGTGGGAAAAACTGTTTTTT | CASSLKGQWEKLFF
TRBJ2-6 | TRBV6-5 | . | . | TGTGCCAGCATGGAGATCGCTGCTGGGGCCAACGTCCTGACTTTC | CASMEIAAGANVLTF
TRBJ2-7 | TRBV30 | . | TRBD2 | TGTGCCTGGAAGACTAGCGGGAGGACTTACGAGCAGTACTTC | CAWKTSGRTYEQYF
TRBJ1-1 | TRBV25-1 | . | . | TGTGCCAGCAGTGACGGCCAGGGGAACACTGAAGCTTTCTTT | CASSDGQGNTEAFF
TRBJ2-2 | TRBV9 | . | TRBD1 | TGTGCCAGCAGCGGGGGGACAGGAGTCACCGGGGAGCTGTTTTTT | CASSGGTGVTGELFF
TRBJ2-1 | TRBV7-2 | . | . | TGTGCCAGCAGCTTATCATCCGGGGGCGGGGGCTCCTACAATGAGCAGTTCTTC | CASSLSSGGGGSYNEQFF
TRBJ1-1 | TRBV10-3 | . | TRBD1 | TGTGCCTCCAGGCACCGGAGGGGGACAGGCGCAGGTGAGGTCGGTGAAGCTTTCTTT | CASRHRRGTGAGEVGEAFF
TRBJ2-1 | TRBV19 | . | TRBD1 | TGTGCCAGTAGTACCGGGACAGGGGTCTCCGTAGATTCTGAGCAGTTCTTC | CASSTGTGVSVDSEQFF
TRBJ1-5 | TRBV19 | . | TRBD1 | TGTGCCAGTAGAAACGGACAGGGAAGTCAGCCCCAGCATTTT | CASRNGQGSQPQHF
TRBJ2-7 | TRBV6-5 | . | . | TGTGCCAGCAGACCGACCGGGACCTACGAGCAGTACTTC | CASRPTGTYEQYF
TRBJ2-6 | TRBV4-3 | . | . | TGCGCCAGCAGCCCCCGAGTCTTCATTGGGGCCAACGTCCTGACTTTC | CASSPRVFIGANVLTF